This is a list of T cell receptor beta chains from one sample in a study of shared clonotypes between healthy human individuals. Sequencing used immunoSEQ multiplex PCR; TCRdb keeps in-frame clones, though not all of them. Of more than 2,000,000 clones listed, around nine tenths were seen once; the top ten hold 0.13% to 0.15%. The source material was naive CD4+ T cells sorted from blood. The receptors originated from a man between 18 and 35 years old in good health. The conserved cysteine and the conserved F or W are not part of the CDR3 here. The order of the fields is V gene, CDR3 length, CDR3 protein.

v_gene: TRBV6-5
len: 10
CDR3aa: ASSNRPYEQY

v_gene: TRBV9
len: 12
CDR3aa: ASSVDGRSYEQY

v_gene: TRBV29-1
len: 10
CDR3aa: SVVPGTDTQY

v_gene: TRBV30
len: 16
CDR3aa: AWSVRNSGQAVLVEQY

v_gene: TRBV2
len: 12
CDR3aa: ASRLTSGSDEQF

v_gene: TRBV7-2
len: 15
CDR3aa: ASSLVDGVQIPYEQY

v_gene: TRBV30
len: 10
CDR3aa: AWGDFNSPLH

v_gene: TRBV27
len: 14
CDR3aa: ASSLGAGSYNSPLH

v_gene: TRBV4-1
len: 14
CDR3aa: ASSRYRDRATDTQY

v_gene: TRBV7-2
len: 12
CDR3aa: ASSASPGVHEQY

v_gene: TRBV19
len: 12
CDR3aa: ASSPDRVGNEQF

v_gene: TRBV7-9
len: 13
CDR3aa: ASSSGTENTGELF

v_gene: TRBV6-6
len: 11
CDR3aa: ASSYSESYEQY

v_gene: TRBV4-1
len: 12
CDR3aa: ASSLEATNEKLF

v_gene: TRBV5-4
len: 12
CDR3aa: ASSSTGGNSPLH

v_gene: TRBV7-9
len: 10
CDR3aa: ASSLVNYGYT

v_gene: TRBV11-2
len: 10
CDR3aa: ASSSRQETQY

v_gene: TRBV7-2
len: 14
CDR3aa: ASSLEGSGSSYEQY